The 25 T cell receptor beta chains in this list originate from one sample, sequenced in a study of blood T cell repertoires in COVID-19. Profiling relied on immunoSEQ multiplex PCR, and the TCRdb table lists in-frame clones only, not all of them. The sample gives more than 150,000 clones, approximately 87% of which show up once; roughly 4% is in the top ten. Sequenced input: peripheral blood. The receptors shown here come from a woman between 70 and 85 years old with acute or convalescent COVID-19.

The chain joins TRBV19 to TRBJ1-2; TRBD1 might be the D (6 bases). Trimming removed 0 bases at V and 8 bases at J, with 16 bases between. The CDR3 consists of 15 residues. CDR1 and CDR2 (germline): LNHDA, SQIVND (reference sequence). The CDR3 loop is CASSIDRGTGTGYTF. CDR3 coding DNA: TGTGCCAGTAGTATAGATCGGGGAACAGGGACCGGCTACACCTTC.

The chain joins TRBV19 to TRBJ2-1; 11 bases are a match to TRBD2. CDR1 is LNHDA and CDR2 is SQIVND in the germline V gene (reference sequence). The CDR3 loop spans 16 amino acids. Trimming took 3 bases from V and 0 from J; bases not matched to a gene: 1. CDR3 in amino acids: CASSITSGSSYNEQFF. CDR3 nucleotides: TGTGCCAGTAGTATCACTAGCGGGAGCTCCTACAATGAGCAGTTCTTC.

This chain links TRBV15 with TRBJ2-1, with TRBD2 matching 11 bases. Germline V gene data show CDR1 as LNHNV and CDR2 as YYDKDF (reference sequence). This CDR3 contains 16 residues. The V gene end was trimmed by 2 bases and the J gene end by 4 bases; junction bases not matched to a gene: 4. The CDR3, as DNA: TGTGCCACCAGCAGAAAGACTAGCGGGATTTACAATGAGCAGTTCTTC. Translating gives CATSRKTSGIYNEQFF.

This rearrangement joins TRBV24-1 to TRBJ2-2, with D unclear. This CDR3 has 15 amino acids. Germline lookup yields CDR1 KGHDR and CDR2 SFDVKD. V lost 5 bases and J lost 6, with 15 bases in between. The CDR3 nucleotides read TGTGCCACCAGTGTAACTACCCTGGCCCCCGGGGAGCTGTTTTTT. This translates into CATSVTTLAPGELFF.

The CDR3 spells CATSRDGLAGGVADTQYF. The CDR3 nucleotides are TGTGCCACCAGCAGAGACGGACTAGCGGGAGGTGTTGCAGATACGCAGTATTTT. This rearrangement joins TRBV15 to TRBJ2-3, with TRBD2 matching 14 bases. Losses at the gene ends were 0 bases for V and 4 bases for J; bases not matched to a gene: 6. The germline V gene has CDR1 LNHNV and CDR2 YYDKDF (reference sequence). This CDR3 has 18 amino acids.

The V and J genes are TRBV4-3 and TRBJ2-2; 8 nucleotides align to TRBD1. The CDR3 runs 16 residues. Germline V gives CDR1 LGHNA, CDR2 YSLEER. The J segment lost 4 bases and the V segment lost 3 bases, leaving 7 bases of the junction unmatched. The CDR3 reads CASSQIKTGVTGELFF. CDR3 bases: TGCGCCAGCAGCCAGATTAAGACAGGGGTCACCGGGGAGCTGTTTTTT.

The chain recombines TRBV28 with TRBJ2-1; the D is unclear. The V gene lost 2 bases and the J gene lost 3 bases, with 5 bases spanning the gap. The CDR3 is 13 amino acids. The V gene's germline CDR1 is MDHEN and CDR2 SYDVKM. The CDR3 loop is CASSLVVYNEQFF. The CDR3 DNA reads TGTGCCAGCAGTTTAGTCGTCTACAATGAGCAGTTCTTC.

The V gene is TRBV29-1, the J gene TRBJ2-1; 9 bases agree with TRBD1. Trimming took 6 bases from V and 8 from J; bases not matched to a gene: 2. The CDR3 is 11 amino acids. Germline CDR1 SQVTM, CDR2 ANQGSEA. The CDR3 reads CSVNRGHEQFF. CDR3 DNA sequence: TGCAGCGTAAACAGGGGGCATGAGCAGTTCTTC.

The chain carries TRBV18 and TRBJ1-1; the match to TRBD1 covers 11 bases. The junction had 7 bases not matched to a gene; V was cut back by 6 bases and J by 7 bases. Germline V gives CDR1 KGHSH, CDR2 LQKENI. CDR3 size: 14 residues. The chain's CDR3 is CASSKDRGQGEAFF. For the CDR3, the DNA is TGTGCCAGCTCTAAGGACAGGGGGCAAGGTGAAGCTTTCTTT. Full variable domain (missing parts from reference TRBV18 and TRBJ1-1): NAGVMQNPRHLVRRRGQEARLRCSPMKGHSHVYWYRQLPEEGLKFMVYLQKENIIDESGMPKERFSAEFPKEGPSILRIQQVVRGDSAAYFCASSKDRGQGEAFFGQGTRLTVV.

The chain recombines TRBV6-2 or TRBV6-3 with TRBJ1-2, with D possibly being TRBD1 (5 bases). Per germline, CDR1 MNHEY and CDR2 SVGEGT. The CDR3 length is 15 residues. V lost 0 bases to trimming and J lost 8 bases, with 16 bases between them. CDR3 sequence (DNA): TGTGCCAGCAGTTACTCGCAGCGGGGCTTCTACGGCTACACCTTC. Residues: CASSYSQRGFYGYTF.

This chain connects TRBV18 to TRBJ1-3, with D possibly being TRBD1 (5 bases). The germline gives CDR1 KGHSH, CDR2 LQKENI. V lost 1 base, J lost 0 bases, and 10 bases lay in between. The CDR3 length is 16 residues. The CDR3 sequence is CASSPRGGDSGNTIYF. The CDR3 region has the DNA TGTGCCAGCTCACCACGGGGGGGAGACTCTGGAAACACCATATATTTT.

J is TRBJ1-5 and V is TRBV11-2; no firm D call. V was cut by 1 base and J by 7 bases, with 8 bases left in between. The CDR3 has 13 residues. The germline gives CDR1 SGHAT, CDR2 FQNNGV. The CDR3 nucleotides read TGTGCCAGCAGCTTAGGGATCGGGCAGCCCCAGCATTTT. Translation gives CASSLGIGQPQHF.

V is TRBV29-1 and J is TRBJ2-7; TRBD1 agrees at 7 bases. The CDR3 spans 14 residues. The ends lost 4 bases at V and 3 bases at J; junction bases unmatched: 9. Germline-derived CDR1 and CDR2 are SQVTM and ANQGSEA. The CDR3 nucleotides are TGCAGCGTTGCCCCGAGACAGGGCGGCTACGAGCAGTACTTC. As protein: CSVAPRQGGYEQYF.

The J gene is TRBJ1-2, the V gene TRBV28; 7 bases are shared with TRBD1. Germline V gives CDR1 MDHEN, CDR2 SYDVKM. After removal of 5 bases from V and 5 bases from J, the junction contained 2 bases not matched to a gene. The CDR3 totals 12 residues. The CDR3 DNA reads as TGTGCCAGCAGTCCGACAGGGTATGGCTACACCTTC. Translating it yields CASSPTGYGYTF.

CDR3 sequence (DNA): TGTGCCAGCAGGCCCACTAGCCCGAGCTCCTACAATGAGCAGTTCTTC. Translation gives CASRPTSPSSYNEQFF. The chain combines TRBV6-6 with TRBJ2-1; D is perhaps TRBD2 (6 bases). Germline CDR1 MNHNY, CDR2 SVGAGI (reference sequence). The length of the CDR3 is 16 residues. Trimming removed 6 bases from V and 0 bases from J, with 15 bases in between.

The chain employs TRBV5-1 and TRBJ2-7, with 7 bases identical to TRBD1. The J segment lost 0 bases and the V segment lost 5 bases, leaving 8 bases of the junction unmatched. The CDR3 has 15 residues. Germline-derived CDR1 and CDR2 are SGHRS and YFSETQ. In nucleotides, the CDR3 is TGCGCCAGCAGTAAAAGCCAGGGGGACTCCTACGAGCAGTACTTC. It codes for CASSKSQGDSYEQYF.

The chain joins TRBV11-1 to TRBJ2-7; maybe TRBD1 (6 bases). Germline loops: CDR1 SGHAT, CDR2 FQDESV (reference sequence). The CDR3 totals 14 residues. Trimming left V 5 bases short and J 3 bases short, with 14 bases between. The CDR3 loop reads CASSDRDKYYEQYF. CDR3 coding DNA: TGTGCCAGCAGCGACCGGGACAAATACTACGAGCAGTACTTC.

As DNA, the CDR3 is TGTGCCAGCCTTATGGGGGGGGCTGGTGGCTACACCTTC. Translated, it gives CASLMGGAGGYTF. The genes are TRBV12-3 or TRBV12-4 and TRBJ1-2; perhaps TRBD1 as D (6 bases). Trimming stripped 8 bases from V and 7 bases from J, with 17 bases between. The CDR3 runs 13 residues.

V and J are TRBV5-4 and TRBJ1-4, with D possibly matching TRBD1 (6 bases). Deletions cut 3 bases from V and 6 bases from J, with 9 bases between. Germline V gene sequence: CDR1 SGHNT, CDR2 YYREEE (reference sequence). There are 13 residues in the CDR3. In DNA form, the CDR3 reads TGTGCCAGCAGCTCCCACAGGGATGAAAAACTGTTTTTT. It specifies CASSSHRDEKLFF.

This clone was seen a single time. The chain is built from TRBV15 and TRBJ1-4; D call uncertain. There are 14 residues in the CDR3. Germline-derived CDR1 and CDR2 are LNHNV and YYDKDF (reference sequence). V shed 2 bases and J shed 2 bases, with 6 bases lying between them. CDR3 sequence reads: CATSRRGTNEKLFF. CDR3 sequence (DNA): TGTGCCACCAGCAGAAGAGGGACTAATGAAAAACTGTTTTTT.

The CDR3 is CASSFVAGGTDTQYF. The DNA of the CDR3 is TGTGCCAGCAGCTTCGTGGCAGGGGGCACAGATACGCAGTATTTT. The chain uses TRBV5-4 and TRBJ2-3; D might be TRBD1 (6 bases). Germline CDR1 and CDR2: SGHNT and YYREEE (reference sequence). CDR3 length: 15 residues. Trimming left V 2 bases short and J 1 base short, with 11 bases between.

The rearrangement links TRBV28 to TRBJ2-7; 7 bases align to TRBD1. This CDR3 region has 14 residues. In germline, CDR1 is MDHEN, CDR2 SYDVKM. The V gene end was trimmed by 5 bases and the J gene end by 3 bases; junction bases not matched to a gene: 7. The DNA for the CDR3 is TGTGCCAGCAGTCAACGGGACAGATACTACGAGCAGTACTTC. Amino acid sequence: CASSQRDRYYEQYF.

The J gene is TRBJ1-6, the V gene TRBV6-6, with TRBD1 as a possible D gene (6 bases). This CDR3 comprises 16 residues. Per the germline V gene, CDR1 is MNHNY and CDR2 is SVGAGI (reference sequence). Between the trimmed V and J ends, which lost 10 bases and 6 bases, there was a span of 22 bases. The CDR3 DNA is TGTGCCACGGTGAAACAGGGTTTATTGGGTAATTCACCCCTCCACTTT. Translating gives CATVKQGLLGNSPLHF.

The rearrangement links TRBV7-2 to TRBJ1-3; TRBD1 is a possible D gene (6 bases). Trimming left V 5 bases short and J 3 bases short, with 14 bases between. CDR3 length equals 15 residues. The V gene's germline CDR1 is SGHTA and CDR2 FQGNSA. CDR3 loop: CASSIGGGGGNTIYF. DNA for the CDR3: TGTGCCAGCAGCATCGGAGGGGGGGGTGGAAACACCATATATTTT.

This clone was recorded only once. V and J are TRBV7-2 and TRBJ1-4; 9 nucleotides match TRBD1. Germline trimming cut 0 bases from V and 7 bases from J; bases unmatched to any gene: 6. Per the germline V gene, CDR1 is SGHTA and CDR2 is FQGNSA. The CDR3 is 16 residues long. The CDR3 loop reads CASSLAGQGKSEKLFF. The CDR3 coding sequence is TGTGCCAGCAGCTTAGCGGGACAGGGAAAGAGTGAAAAACTGTTTTTT.